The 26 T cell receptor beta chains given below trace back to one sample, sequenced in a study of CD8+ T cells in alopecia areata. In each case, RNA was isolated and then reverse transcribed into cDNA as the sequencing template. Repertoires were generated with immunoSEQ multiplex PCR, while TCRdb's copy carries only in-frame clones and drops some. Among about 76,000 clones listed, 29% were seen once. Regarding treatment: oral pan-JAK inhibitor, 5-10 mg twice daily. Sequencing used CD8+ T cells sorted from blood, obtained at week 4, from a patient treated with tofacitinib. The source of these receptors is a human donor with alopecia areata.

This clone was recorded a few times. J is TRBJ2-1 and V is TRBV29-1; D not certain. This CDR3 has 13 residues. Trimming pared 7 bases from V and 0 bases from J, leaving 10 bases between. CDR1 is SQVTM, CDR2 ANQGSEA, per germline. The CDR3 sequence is CSGFRTSYNEQFF. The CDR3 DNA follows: TGCAGCGGGTTCCGAACCTCCTACAATGAGCAGTTCTTC.

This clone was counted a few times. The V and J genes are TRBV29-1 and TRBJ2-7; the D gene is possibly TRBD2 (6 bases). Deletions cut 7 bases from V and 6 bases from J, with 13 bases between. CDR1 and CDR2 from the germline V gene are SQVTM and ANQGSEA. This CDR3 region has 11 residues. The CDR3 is CSGKGRSEQYF. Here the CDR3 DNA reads TGCAGCGGTAAGGGGAGGTCCGAGCAGTACTTC.

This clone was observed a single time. Here the CDR3 reads CSVEREYEGGELFF. DNA for the CDR3: TGCAGCGTAGAGCGGGAGTACGAAGGCGGGGAGCTGTTTTTT. The chain has TRBV29-1 and TRBJ2-2; 8 bases agree with TRBD2. After removal of 6 bases from V and 7 bases from J, the junction contained 10 bases not matched to a gene. The CDR3 has 14 residues. Germline V lookup: CDR1 SQVTM, CDR2 ANQGSEA.

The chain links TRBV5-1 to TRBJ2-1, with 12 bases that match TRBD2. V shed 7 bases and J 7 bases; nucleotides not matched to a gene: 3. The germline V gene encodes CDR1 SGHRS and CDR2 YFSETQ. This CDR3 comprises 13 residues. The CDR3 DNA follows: TGCGCCAGCTCTAGCGGGAGGGGGAATGAGCAGTTCTTC. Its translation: CASSSGRGNEQFF.

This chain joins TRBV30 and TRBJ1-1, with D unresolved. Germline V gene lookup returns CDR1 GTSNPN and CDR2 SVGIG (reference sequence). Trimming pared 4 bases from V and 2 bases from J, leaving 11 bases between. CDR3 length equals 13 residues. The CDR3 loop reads CAWMPTVNTEAFF. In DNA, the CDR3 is TGTGCCTGGATGCCCACAGTAAACACTGAAGCTTTCTTT.

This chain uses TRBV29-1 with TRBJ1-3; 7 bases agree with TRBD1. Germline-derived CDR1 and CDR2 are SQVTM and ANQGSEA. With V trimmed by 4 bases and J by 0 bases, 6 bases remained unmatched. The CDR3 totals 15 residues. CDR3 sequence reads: CSVVTGSPSGNTIYF. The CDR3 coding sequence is TGCAGCGTTGTGACAGGGTCACCCTCTGGAAACACCATATATTTT.

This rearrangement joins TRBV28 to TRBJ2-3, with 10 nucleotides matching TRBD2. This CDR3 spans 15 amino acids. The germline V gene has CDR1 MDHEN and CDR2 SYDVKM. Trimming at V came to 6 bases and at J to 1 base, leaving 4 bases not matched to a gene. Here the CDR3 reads CASRKREGGTDTQYF. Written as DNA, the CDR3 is TGTGCCAGCAGGAAGCGGGAGGGCGGCACAGATACGCAGTATTTT.

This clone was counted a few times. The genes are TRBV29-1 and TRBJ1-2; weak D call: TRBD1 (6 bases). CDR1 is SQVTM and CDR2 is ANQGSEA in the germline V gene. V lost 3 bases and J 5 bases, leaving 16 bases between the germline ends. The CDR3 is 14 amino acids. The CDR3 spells CSVEGTLKGYGYTF. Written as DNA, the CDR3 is TGCAGCGTTGAGGGGACATTAAAGGGGTATGGCTACACCTTC.

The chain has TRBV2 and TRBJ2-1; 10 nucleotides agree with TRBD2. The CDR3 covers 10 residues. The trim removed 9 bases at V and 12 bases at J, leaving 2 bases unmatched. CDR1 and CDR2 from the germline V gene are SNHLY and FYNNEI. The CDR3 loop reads CASSGRLQFF. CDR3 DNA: TGTGCCAGTAGCGGGAGGTTGCAGTTCTTC.

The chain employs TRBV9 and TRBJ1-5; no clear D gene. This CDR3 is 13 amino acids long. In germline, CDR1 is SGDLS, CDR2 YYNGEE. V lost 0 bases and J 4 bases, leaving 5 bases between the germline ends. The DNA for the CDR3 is TGTGCCAGCAGCGTAGTGGGGAATCAGCCCCAGCATTTT. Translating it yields CASSVVGNQPQHF.

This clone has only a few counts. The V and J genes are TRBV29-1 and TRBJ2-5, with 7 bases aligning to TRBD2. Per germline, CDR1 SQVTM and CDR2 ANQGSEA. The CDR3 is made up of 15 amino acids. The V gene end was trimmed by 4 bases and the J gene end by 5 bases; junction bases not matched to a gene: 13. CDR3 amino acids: CSVVWVQGREETQYF. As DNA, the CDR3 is TGCAGCGTTGTATGGGTCCAAGGGAGGGAGGAGACCCAGTACTTC.

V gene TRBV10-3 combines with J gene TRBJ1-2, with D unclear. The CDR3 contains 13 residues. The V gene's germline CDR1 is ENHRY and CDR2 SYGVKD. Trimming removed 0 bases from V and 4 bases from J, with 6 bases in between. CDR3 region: CAISESTAYGYTF. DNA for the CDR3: TGTGCCATCAGTGAGTCGACGGCCTATGGCTACACCTTC.

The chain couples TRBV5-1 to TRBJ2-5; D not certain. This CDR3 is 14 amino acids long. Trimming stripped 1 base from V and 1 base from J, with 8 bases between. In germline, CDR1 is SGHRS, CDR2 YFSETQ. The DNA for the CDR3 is TGCGCCAGCAGCTTGAGGTACAGCCAAGAGACCCAGTACTTC. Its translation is CASSLRYSQETQYF.

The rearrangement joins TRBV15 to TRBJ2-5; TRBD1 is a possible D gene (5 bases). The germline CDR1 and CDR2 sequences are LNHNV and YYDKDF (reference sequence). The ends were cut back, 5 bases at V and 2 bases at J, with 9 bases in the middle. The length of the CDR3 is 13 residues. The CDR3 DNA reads TGTGCCACCAGCCGGACAACACAAGAGACCCAGTACTTC. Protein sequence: CATSRTTQETQYF.

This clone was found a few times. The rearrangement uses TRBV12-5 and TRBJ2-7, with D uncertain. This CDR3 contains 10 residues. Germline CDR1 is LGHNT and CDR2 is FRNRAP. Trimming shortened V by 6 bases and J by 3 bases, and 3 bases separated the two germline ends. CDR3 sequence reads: CASGLYEQYF. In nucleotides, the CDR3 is TGTGCTAGTGGCCTCTACGAGCAGTACTTC. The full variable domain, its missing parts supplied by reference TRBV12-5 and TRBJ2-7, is DARVTQTPRHKVTEMGQEVTMRCQPILGHNTVFWYRQTMMQGLELLAYFRNRAPLDDSGMPKDRFSAEMPDATLATLKIQPSEPRDSAVYFCASGLYEQYFGPGTRLTVT.

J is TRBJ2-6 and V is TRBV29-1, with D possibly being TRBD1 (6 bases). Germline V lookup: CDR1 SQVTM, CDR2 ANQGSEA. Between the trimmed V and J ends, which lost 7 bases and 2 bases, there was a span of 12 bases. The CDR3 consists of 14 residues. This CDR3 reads CSAFTGPGANVLTF. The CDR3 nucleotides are TGCAGCGCTTTTACAGGGCCTGGGGCCAACGTCCTGACTTTC.

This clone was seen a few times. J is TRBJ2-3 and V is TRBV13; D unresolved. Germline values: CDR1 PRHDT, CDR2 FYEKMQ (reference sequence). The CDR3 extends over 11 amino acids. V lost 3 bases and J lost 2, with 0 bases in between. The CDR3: CASSFTDTQYF. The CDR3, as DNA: TGTGCCAGCAGCTTCACAGATACGCAGTATTTT.

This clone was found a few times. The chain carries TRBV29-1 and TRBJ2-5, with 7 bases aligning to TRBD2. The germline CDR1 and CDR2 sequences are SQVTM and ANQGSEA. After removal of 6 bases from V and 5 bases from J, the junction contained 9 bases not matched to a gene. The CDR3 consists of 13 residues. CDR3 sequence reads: CSVEGRERETQYF. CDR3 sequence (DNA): TGCAGCGTCGAGGGGCGGGAGCGGGAGACCCAGTACTTC.

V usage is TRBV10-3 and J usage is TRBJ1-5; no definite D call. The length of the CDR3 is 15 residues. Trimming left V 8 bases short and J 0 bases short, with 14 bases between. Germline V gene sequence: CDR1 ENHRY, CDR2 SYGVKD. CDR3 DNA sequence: TGTGCCATCTCCCGGGGTGTGGATAGCAATCAGCCCCAGCATTTT. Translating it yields CAISRGVDSNQPQHF.

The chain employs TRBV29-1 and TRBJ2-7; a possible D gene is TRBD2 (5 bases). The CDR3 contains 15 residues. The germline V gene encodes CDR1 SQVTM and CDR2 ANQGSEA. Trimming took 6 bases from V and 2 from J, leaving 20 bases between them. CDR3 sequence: CSVARGLALTYEQYF. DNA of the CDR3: TGCAGCGTCGCACGTGGTCTAGCACTCACCTACGAGCAGTACTTC.

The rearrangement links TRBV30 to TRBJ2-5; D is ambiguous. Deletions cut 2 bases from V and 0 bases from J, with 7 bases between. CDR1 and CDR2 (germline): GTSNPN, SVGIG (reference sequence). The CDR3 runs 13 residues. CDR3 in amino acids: CAWSPSDQETQYF. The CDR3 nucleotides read TGTGCCTGGAGTCCCAGCGACCAAGAGACCCAGTACTTC.

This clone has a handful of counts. In DNA, the CDR3 is TGTGCCAGCAGCCCACTAGCGGGAGCGAGCACAGATACGCAGTATTTT. It encodes CASSPLAGASTDTQYF. The V gene is TRBV13, the J gene TRBJ2-3, with 11 bases fitting TRBD2. The CDR3 contains 16 residues. Trimming at V came to 5 bases and at J to 0 bases, leaving 4 bases not matched to a gene. Germline loops: CDR1 PRHDT, CDR2 FYEKMQ (reference sequence).

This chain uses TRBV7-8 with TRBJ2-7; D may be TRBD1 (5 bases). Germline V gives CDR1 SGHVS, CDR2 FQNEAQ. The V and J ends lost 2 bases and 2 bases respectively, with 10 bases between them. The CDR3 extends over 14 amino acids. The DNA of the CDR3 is TGTGCCAGCAGCTTACCGGGCAGGGCCTACGAGCAGTACTTC. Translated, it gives CASSLPGRAYEQYF. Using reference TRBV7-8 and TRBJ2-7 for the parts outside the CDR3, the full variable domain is GAGVSQSPRYKVAKRGQDVALRCDPISGHVSLFWYQQALGQGPEFLTYFQNEAQLDKSGLPSDRFFAERPEGSVSTLKIQRTQQEDSAVYLCASSLPGRAYEQYFGPGTRLTVT.

CDR3 coding DNA: TGTGCCATCAGTGAAATAACCGGGACAACGTACCAAGAGACCCAGTACTTC. It encodes CAISEITGTTYQETQYF. V usage is TRBV10-3 and J usage is TRBJ2-5; D is possibly TRBD1 (6 bases). V lost 3 bases and J lost 0, with 17 bases in between. The V gene's germline CDR1 is ENHRY and CDR2 SYGVKD. The CDR3 length is 17 residues.

The DNA for the CDR3 is TGTGCCAGCAGTAAGGGTCGGGCCGAGAATTCACCCCTCCACTTT. This translates into CASSKGRAENSPLHF. The V gene is TRBV2, the J gene TRBJ1-6; no firm D call. Looked up from germline, CDR1 is SNHLY and CDR2 is FYNNEI. This CDR3 spans 15 amino acids. Trimming left V 5 bases short and J 7 bases short, with 15 bases between.

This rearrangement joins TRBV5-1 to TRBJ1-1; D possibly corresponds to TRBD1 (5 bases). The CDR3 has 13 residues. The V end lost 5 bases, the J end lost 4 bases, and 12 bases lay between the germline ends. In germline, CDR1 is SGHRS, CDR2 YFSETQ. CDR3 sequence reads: CASRAGSGTEAFF. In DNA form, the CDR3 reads TGCGCCAGCAGAGCAGGGTCGGGCACTGAAGCTTTCTTT.